A single sample is the source of the 30 T cell receptor beta chains below, sequenced in a study of T cells in Graves' hyperthyroidism and ophthalmopathy. RNA transcripts gave rise to amplified TCR beta CDR3 regions. First-round RT-PCR targeting the TCR CDR3 was performed with the HTBI primer set. TCRdb reprocessed the multiplex PCR reads with MiXCR, giving one entry per CDR3 protein. This sample has about 570,000 distinct CDR3 sequences, with 46% found just once. The sequenced material came from peripheral blood or thyroid tissue (not recorded which). These receptors were taken from an adult woman with Graves' disease, either hyperthyroidism or ophthalmopathy (not recorded which).

The J gene is TRBJ2-3, the V gene TRBV11-2; TRBD1 is a possible D gene (6 bases). Per the germline V gene, CDR1 is SGHAT and CDR2 is FQNNGV. The V end was cut by 5 bases, the J end by 14 bases, with 20 bases between. This CDR3 contains 13 residues. The CDR3 coding sequence is TGTGCCAGCAGCAAAAGTAGCAGGGGTACTACGTATTTT. Translated: CASSKSSRGTTYF.

Ten or more counts support this clonotype. The chain recombines TRBV18 with TRBJ1-4; D gene unclear. This CDR3 has 13 amino acids. Germline assignment: CDR1 KGHSH and CDR2 LQKENI. Trimming left V 3 bases short and J 5 bases short, with 7 bases between. DNA for the CDR3: TGTGCCAGCTCACCCAGGAGGAATGAAAAACTGTTTTTT. This sequence encodes CASSPRRNEKLFF. Full variable domain (remainder filled in from reference TRBV18 and TRBJ1-4): NAGVMQNPRHLVRRRGQEARLRCSPMKGHSHVYWYRQLPEEGLKFMVYLQKENIIDESGMPKERFSAEFPKEGPSILRIQQVVRGDSAAYFCASSPRRNEKLFFGSGTQLSVL.

This clonotype was observed at least ten times. The junction departs from the called germline gene at one end, perhaps through a read error. The chain couples TRBV14 to TRBJ2-2; a possible D gene is TRBD2 (5 bases). The V gene's germline CDR1 is SGHDN and CDR2 FVKESK. The CDR3 contains 16 residues. The CDR3 DNA reads TGTGCCAGCAGCCAAGAGGGGAATTGGCGTGGCCGGGGAGCTGTTTTT. Encoded protein: CASSQEGNWRGRGAVF.

J is TRBJ1-3 and V is TRBV7-3; possibly TRBD1 for D (6 bases). The CDR3 is 13 residues long. Germline-derived CDR1 and CDR2 are SGHTA and FQGTGA. The V end was cut by 3 bases, the J end by 4 bases, with 7 bases between. CDR3 coding DNA: TGTGCCAGCAGCTTTACAGGGGGAAACACCATATATTTT. Translated, it gives CASSFTGGNTIYF.

The CDR3 DNA is TGCGCCAGCAGCTGGGGGACAGCCAATCAGCCCCAGCATTTT. Translated, it gives CASSWGTANQPQHF. This chain connects TRBV5-1 to TRBJ1-5, with 7 bases aligning to TRBD1. This CDR3 is 14 amino acids long. Germline assignment: CDR1 SGHRS and CDR2 YFSETQ. V shed 3 bases, J shed 3 bases, and the junction held 3 bases outside the gene matches.

The chain uses TRBV4-1 and TRBJ2-3; 9 nucleotides agree with TRBD2. Trimming removed 2 bases from V and 6 bases from J; junction bases left unmatched: 3. CDR1 is MGHRA and CDR2 is YSYEKL in the germline V gene. The CDR3 length is 14 residues. CDR3 residues: CASSQLAGTDTQYF. In DNA, the CDR3 is TGCGCCAGCAGCCAACTAGCGGGAACGGATACGCAGTATTTT.

This clonotype was recorded many times. The V call is TRBV2, the J call TRBJ2-2; 10 nucleotides line up with TRBD1. Trimming cost V 7 bases and J 8 bases; bases outside gene matches: 7. This CDR3 has 14 amino acids. The germline V gene has CDR1 SNHLY and CDR2 FYNNEI. CDR3 loop: CASTPTGGGGELFF. The CDR3 coding sequence is TGTGCCAGCACCCCGACAGGGGGCGGTGGGGAGCTGTTTTTT.

This clonotype has at least ten counts. CDR3 sequence reads: CASSLGGRGAGELFF. The CDR3 coding sequence is TGTGCCAGCAGTTTAGGAGGGAGAGGGGCCGGGGAGCTGTTTTTT. The chain joins TRBV12-3 or TRBV12-4 to TRBJ2-2; D may correspond to TRBD1 or TRBD2 (5 bases each). There are 15 residues in the CDR3. With 1 base removed from V and 6 bases from J, the gap between germline ends came to 12 bases.

This clonotype was observed many times. The chain joins TRBV12-3 or TRBV12-4 to TRBJ1-5, with D hard to call. CDR3 length: 14 residues. The germline V and J ends were trimmed by 3 bases and 5 bases, with 11 bases remaining between them. CDR3 sequence reads: CASSFMVGDQPQHF. For the CDR3, the DNA is TGTGCCAGCAGTTTTATGGTCGGGGATCAGCCCCAGCATTTT.

In its sample, this clonotype was seen a few times. The gene calls are TRBV7-2 and TRBJ1-3; tentatively, D is TRBD1 (6 bases). The CDR3 loop spans 15 amino acids. Germline V gene sequence: CDR1 SGHTA, CDR2 FQGNSA. Trimming stripped 1 base from V and 2 bases from J, with 9 bases between. CDR3 bases: TGTGCCAGCAGCTTAGTGTCAGGGGCTGGAAACACCATATATTTT. This codes for CASSLVSGAGNTIYF.

This clonotype has a count of ten or more. The V gene is TRBV6-5, the J gene TRBJ2-7; perhaps TRBD2 as D (5 bases). V was clipped by 5 bases and J by 2 bases, with 19 bases between them. The germline V gene encodes CDR1 MNHEY and CDR2 SVGAGI. This CDR3 is 16 amino acids long. CDR3 nucleotide sequence: TGTGCCAGCAGTGAAGGGTCTTGGGAGATCCCCTACGAGCAGTACTTC. This translates into CASSEGSWEIPYEQYF.

In this sample, this clonotype turned up a few times. V gene TRBV27 combines with J gene TRBJ2-7; D perhaps matches TRBD2 (5 bases). The germline gives CDR1 MNHEY, CDR2 SMNVEV (reference sequence). V lost 4 bases, J lost 3 bases, and 10 bases lay in between. The CDR3 extends over 13 amino acids. This CDR3 is CASSYLGDYEQYF. The CDR3 region has the DNA TGTGCCAGCAGTTATCTCGGGGACTACGAGCAGTACTTC.

The V call is TRBV10-3, the J call TRBJ2-5; TRBD1 agrees at 9 bases. Germline V gives CDR1 ENHRY, CDR2 SYGVKD. The CDR3 runs 14 residues. After removal of 10 bases from V and 5 bases from J, the junction contained 11 bases not matched to a gene. The CDR3 sequence: CATRGQGMMETQYF. The CDR3 coding sequence is TGTGCCACCCGAGGACAGGGGATGATGGAGACCCAGTACTTC.

The CDR3 region has the DNA TGTGCCAGCAGTTGGTCGGCGAACACTGAAGCTTTCTTT. Translated, it gives CASSWSANTEAFF. The chain joins TRBV12-3 or TRBV12-4 to TRBJ1-1, with unresolved D. The CDR3 is 13 amino acids. The germline V and J ends were trimmed by 4 bases and 1 base, with 7 bases remaining between them.

This sequence joins TRBV25-1 and TRBJ1-1; perhaps TRBD1 as D (6 bases). Germline V lookup: CDR1 MGHDK, CDR2 SYGVNS. Trimming stripped 1 base from V and 4 bases from J, with 16 bases between. The CDR3 is 16 residues long. CDR3 in amino acids: CASSEWRGGDGTEAFF. CDR3 coding DNA: TGTGCCAGCAGTGAATGGAGGGGGGGTGATGGCACTGAAGCTTTCTTT.

Details on this clonotype: Its ends do not fully match the called genes, so a read error is possible. The V call is TRBV28, the J call TRBJ2-5; D is unclear. Per germline, CDR1 MDHEN and CDR2 SYDVKM. CDR3 size: 12 residues. DNA for the CDR3: TGTGCCAGCAGTCTTACGCAAGAGACCCAGAACTTC. Its translation is CASSLTQETQNF. Supplemented by reference TRBV28 and TRBJ2-5, the full variable domain reads DVKVTQSSRYLVKRTGEKVFLECVQDMDHENMFWYRQDPGLGLRLIYFSYDVKMKEKGDIPEGYSVSREKKERFSLILESASTNQTSMYLCASSLTQETQNFGPGTRLLVL.

This clonotype appeared many times. The chain couples TRBV5-1 to TRBJ1-1; 7 nucleotides line up with TRBD1. The CDR3 runs 15 residues. CDR1 SGHRS and CDR2 YFSETQ come from the germline V gene. The V segment lost 3 bases and the J segment 4 bases; nucleotides outside the gene matches: 9. The CDR3 region has the DNA TGCGCCAGCAGCTCACAGGGGTTTAAAGTCACTGAAGCTTTCTTT. This codes for CASSSQGFKVTEAFF.

The chain couples TRBV14 to TRBJ1-2, with a possible D match to TRBD1 (5 bases). The CDR3 extends over 14 amino acids. Looked up from germline, CDR1 is SGHDN and CDR2 is FVKESK. The germline V and J ends were trimmed by 3 bases and 5 bases, with 13 bases remaining between them. This CDR3 reads CASSQGPTIYGYTF. CDR3 sequence (DNA): TGTGCCAGCAGCCAGGGGCCAACGATTTATGGCTACACCTTC.

This clonotype was detected ten times or more. The rearrangement uses TRBV11-2 and TRBJ2-5; D remains ambiguous. From germline, CDR1 is SGHAT and CDR2 FQNNGV. The CDR3 length is 12 residues. The V and J ends lost 5 bases and 5 bases respectively, with 9 bases between them. The CDR3 bases are TGTGCCAGCAGCCCCGTTGGGGAGACCCAGTACTTC. Amino acids: CASSPVGETQYF.

V and J are TRBV7-2 and TRBJ2-3; tentatively, D is TRBD1 or TRBD2 (5 bases each). The CDR3 extends over 13 amino acids. The V end lost 4 bases, the J end lost 4 bases, and 9 bases lay between the germline ends. Germline values: CDR1 SGHTA, CDR2 FQGNSA. The CDR3 region is CASSWDGSDTQYF. CDR3 DNA sequence: TGTGCCAGCAGCTGGGACGGATCAGATACGCAGTATTTT.

This clonotype was counted only a few times. The V call is TRBV15, the J call TRBJ2-5; possibly TRBD2 for D (7 bases). Germline CDR1 is LNHNV and CDR2 is YYDKDF (reference sequence). The V end was cut by 2 bases, the J end by 2 bases, with 15 bases between. This CDR3 is 16 amino acids long. The DNA of the CDR3 is TGTGCCACCAGCAGATACGGACTAGGGGGACAAGAGACCCAGTACTTC. It encodes CATSRYGLGGQETQYF.

There are many counts of this clonotype. V is TRBV10-2 and J is TRBJ1-1; no clear D. The ends were cut back, 3 bases at V and 14 bases at J, with 16 bases in the middle. The CDR3 extends over 12 amino acids. Germline CDR1 is WSHSY and CDR2 is SAAADI. CDR3 protein: CASSDGSPGGFF. The CDR3 region has the DNA TGCGCCAGCAGTGATGGCAGTCCGGGAGGGTTCTTT.

This clonotype appeared many times. The chain links TRBV15 to TRBJ2-7; 9 nucleotides align to TRBD1. The CDR3 runs 16 residues. Germline trimming cut 5 bases from V and 4 bases from J; bases unmatched to any gene: 12. The germline V gene has CDR1 LNHNV and CDR2 YYDKDF (reference sequence). CDR3 coding DNA: TGTGCCACCAGCCGATCCACCGGGACAGGGAGTTACGAGCAGTACTTC. Translated, it gives CATSRSTGTGSYEQYF.

The chain has TRBV7-9 and TRBJ2-2; TRBD1 agrees at 7 bases. Germline lookup yields CDR1 SEHNR and CDR2 FQNEAQ (reference sequence). Losses at the gene ends were 5 bases for V and 3 bases for J; bases not matched to a gene: 6. The CDR3 loop spans 15 amino acids. CDR3 nucleotides: TGTGCCAGCAGCCCCGGGACAGTCGACACCGGGGAGCTGTTTTTT. Residues: CASSPGTVDTGELFF. Full variable domain (outside the CDR3, taken from reference TRBV7-9 and TRBJ2-2): DTGVSQNPRHKITKRGQNVTFRCDPISEHNRLYWYRQTLGQGPEFLTYFQNEAQLEKSRLLSDRFSAERPKGSFSTLEIQRTEQGDSAMYLCASSPGTVDTGELFFGEGSRLTVL.

In its sample, this clonotype was seen many times. The gene calls are TRBV10-3 and TRBJ1-1, with TRBD1 identical over 7 bases. Trimming cost V 6 bases and J 0 bases; bases outside gene matches: 7. This CDR3 contains 15 residues. Germline CDR1 ENHRY, CDR2 SYGVKD. This CDR3 reads CAISTGQDMNTEAFF. As DNA, the CDR3 is TGTGCCATCAGCACTGGACAGGACATGAACACTGAAGCTTTCTTT.

The V call is TRBV29-1, the J call TRBJ2-5; 8 bases are a match to TRBD2. This CDR3 is 13 amino acids long. Germline V gene lookup returns CDR1 SQVTM and CDR2 ANQGSEA. V was pared by 7 bases and J by 7 bases, with 11 bases of the junction left unmatched. The CDR3 region has the DNA TGCAGCGCTGGAGCGGGAGATCGTGGGACCCAGTACTTC. Protein: CSAGAGDRGTQYF.

The CDR3 DNA follows: TGCAGTGCTAGTTATTTAGCAAGCTCCTACGAGCAGTACTTC. Its protein product is CSASYLASSYEQYF. The V gene is TRBV20-1, the J gene TRBJ2-7, with no clear D. Germline V gives CDR1 DFQATT, CDR2 SNEGSKA (reference sequence). Trimming cost V 3 bases and J 0 bases, with 12 bases left between them. The CDR3 length is 14 residues.

This chain connects TRBV10-3 to TRBJ1-1, with D perhaps TRBD1 (5 bases). Germline CDR1 ENHRY, CDR2 SYGVKD. Trimming took off 4 bases at V and 2 bases at J, with 14 bases between the two ends. The CDR3 is 15 amino acids. The DNA for the CDR3 is TGTGCCATCAGTGCTTTGAGGGGCAGAAACACTGAAGCTTTCTTT. This translates into CAISALRGRNTEAFF.

The chain carries TRBV2 and TRBJ2-6; D is undetermined. The CDR3 length is 19 residues. In germline, CDR1 is SNHLY, CDR2 FYNNEI. The V end lost 10 bases, the J end lost 0 bases, and 25 bases lay between the germline ends. The CDR3 loop reads CATTSEHQDRISGANVLTF. The CDR3 nucleotides read TGTGCCACCACCAGTGAACATCAGGACCGAATCTCTGGGGCCAACGTCCTGACTTTC.

This clonotype showed up many times. The chain links TRBV20-1 to TRBJ2-7, with TRBD2 matching over 10 bases. The germline V gene has CDR1 DFQATT and CDR2 SNEGSKA (reference sequence). CDR3 length equals 17 residues. Trimming at V came to 0 bases and at J to 5 bases, leaving 13 bases not matched to a gene. CDR3 coding DNA: TGCAGTGCTAGAGATTTGGCTAGCGGGAGTTTTAACGACGAGCAGTACTTC. As protein: CSARDLASGSFNDEQYF.